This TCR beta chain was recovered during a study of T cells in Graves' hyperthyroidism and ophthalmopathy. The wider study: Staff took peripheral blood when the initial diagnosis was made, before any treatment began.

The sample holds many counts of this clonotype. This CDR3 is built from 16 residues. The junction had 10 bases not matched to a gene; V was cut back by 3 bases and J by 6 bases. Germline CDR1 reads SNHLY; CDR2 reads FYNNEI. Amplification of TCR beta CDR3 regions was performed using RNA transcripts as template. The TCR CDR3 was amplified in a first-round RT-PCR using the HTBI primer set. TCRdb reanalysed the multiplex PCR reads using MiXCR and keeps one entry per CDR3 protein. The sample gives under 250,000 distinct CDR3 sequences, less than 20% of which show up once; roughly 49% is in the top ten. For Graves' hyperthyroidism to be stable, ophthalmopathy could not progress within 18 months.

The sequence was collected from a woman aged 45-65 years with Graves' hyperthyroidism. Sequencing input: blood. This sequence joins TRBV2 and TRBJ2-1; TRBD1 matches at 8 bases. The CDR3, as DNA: TGTGCCAGCAGTGAGCGCATAGGACAGGGTCGCAATGAGCAGTTCTTC. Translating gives CASSERIGQGRNEQFF.